The next 13 T cell receptor beta chains were all read from a single sample in a study of T cell changes during pregnancy in multiple sclerosis. Clones were read by immunoSEQ multiplex PCR, and TCRdb kept only the in-frame ones, dropping some. The sample comprises approximately 50,000 clones, roughly 88% of which are singletons, and 1% to 1.5% rests with the top ten. The material was peripheral blood, obtained in the second trimester of pregnancy. Every receptor here comes from a female donor with multiple sclerosis, enrolled in a pregnancy study.

The V and J genes are TRBV6-1 and TRBJ2-2, with D possibly being TRBD2 (5 bases). Germline V gene lookup returns CDR1 MNHNS and CDR2 SASEGT. V was clipped by 6 bases and J by 8 bases, with 13 bases between them. This CDR3 contains 13 residues. CDR3 region: CASRSAGGGELFF. CDR3 sequence (DNA): TGTGCCAGCAGGAGCGCTGGCGGGGGGGAGCTGTTTTTT.

In this sample, this clone turned up once. The chain combines TRBV6-4 with TRBJ2-1, with TRBD1 matching over 9 bases. The CDR3 contains 15 residues. Germline V gene sequence: CDR1 MRHNA, CDR2 SNTAGT. V shed 6 bases and J 8 bases; nucleotides not matched to a gene: 11. The CDR3 loop reads CASSKQGAGGDEQFF. CDR3 sequence (DNA): TGTGCCAGCAGCAAACAGGGGGCTGGGGGGGATGAGCAGTTCTTC.

This clone was seen only once. This rearrangement joins TRBV5-4 to TRBJ2-7; 9 nucleotides match TRBD2. The V and J ends lost 0 bases and 6 bases, in that order; junction bases with no gene match: 4. The CDR3 extends over 14 amino acids. The V gene's germline CDR1 is SGHNT and CDR2 YYREEE (reference sequence). CDR3 DNA sequence: TGTGCCAGCAGCTTGGTAGCGGGGGAGGTCGAGCAGTACTTC. This encodes CASSLVAGEVEQYF.

V is TRBV7-9 and J is TRBJ1-2; 10 nucleotides agree with TRBD1. V gave up 5 bases and J gave up 4 bases; unmatched junction bases: 10. This CDR3 spans 16 amino acids. Germline V gives CDR1 SEHNR, CDR2 FQNEAQ (reference sequence). CDR3 loop: CASSTTGTGESYGYTF. In DNA form, the CDR3 reads TGTGCCAGCAGCACGACCGGGACAGGGGAATCCTATGGCTACACCTTC. Drawing the rest from reference TRBV7-9 and TRBJ1-2, the complete variable domain is DTGVSQNPRHKITKRGQNVTFRCDPISEHNRLYWYRQTLGQGPEFLTYFQNEAQLEKSRLLSDRFSAERPKGSFSTLEIQRTEQGDSAMYLCASSTTGTGESYGYTFGSGTRLTVV.

Concerning this clone: The sample contains more than one DNA sequence encoding this CDR3. The rearrangement links TRBV28 to TRBJ1-2; 11 bases align to TRBD1. Germline V gene data show CDR1 as MDHEN and CDR2 as SYDVKM. V trimming: 4 bases; J trimming: 4 bases; junction bases outside the gene matches: 2. The CDR3 spans 14 residues. The CDR3 region is CASSSGTGGYGYTF. As DNA, the CDR3 is TGTGCCAGCAGTTCCGGGACAGGGGGCTATGGCTACACCTTC.

The rearrangement joins TRBV7-2 to TRBJ1-3, with 7 bases matching TRBD1. Per germline, CDR1 SGHTA and CDR2 FQGNSA. V lost 10 bases, J lost 1 base, and 4 bases stayed unmatched. The CDR3 loop spans 13 amino acids. The CDR3 loop is CATRDSSGNTIYF. CDR3 nucleotides: TGTGCCACCCGGGACAGTTCTGGAAACACCATATATTTT.

The chain joins TRBV7-6 to TRBJ1-3; D gene uncertain. V lost 1 base, J lost 2 bases, and 15 bases lay in between. The CDR3 runs 17 residues. The germline V gene has CDR1 SGHVS and CDR2 FNYEAQ. The CDR3 DNA sequence: TGTGCCAGCAGCTTAGATGCAACCCCTGGCCCTGGAAACACCATATATTTT. This codes for CASSLDATPGPGNTIYF.

This clone is a singleton in its sample. This sequence joins TRBV5-4 and TRBJ1-1; TRBD1 agrees at 8 bases. Trimming cost V 3 bases and J 3 bases; bases outside gene matches: 7. This CDR3 has 15 amino acids. The germline V gene has CDR1 SGHNT and CDR2 YYREEE (reference sequence). CDR3 sequence (DNA): TGTGCCAGCAGCTATTCCGGGACAGGCTACACTGAAGCTTTCTTT. Protein: CASSYSGTGYTEAFF.

The rearrangement joins TRBV28 to TRBJ1-4; 8 bases fit TRBD1. Trimming removed 7 bases from V and 9 bases from J; junction bases left unmatched: 13. The CDR3 runs 15 residues. The germline V gene has CDR1 MDHEN and CDR2 SYDVKM. The CDR3 coding sequence is TGTGCCAGCACCGAACGGGACAGGTCAGGTCAAAAACTGTTTTTT. It specifies CASTERDRSGQKLFF.

The CDR3, as DNA: TGTGCCTGGGGCGGGGGACCTATCCCGCAAGAGACCCAGTACTTC. Its translation is CAWGGGPIPQETQYF. The chain combines TRBV30 with TRBJ2-5, with 7 bases fitting TRBD2. Germline V gene lookup returns CDR1 GTSNPN and CDR2 SVGIG (reference sequence). V shed 5 bases, J shed 2 bases, and the junction held 11 bases outside the gene matches. There are 15 residues in the CDR3.

The DNA for the CDR3 is TGTGCCGGATATGACAGGTTCGGGCAGTACTTC. Translating gives CAGYDRFGQYF. The V call is TRBV30, the J call TRBJ2-7; tentatively, D is TRBD1 (6 bases). The germline V gene encodes CDR1 GTSNPN and CDR2 SVGIG (reference sequence). The CDR3 totals 11 residues. Trimming removed 8 bases at V and 9 bases at J, with 17 bases between.

The genes are TRBV7-2 and TRBJ2-7; perhaps TRBD1 as D (6 bases). V was trimmed by 1 base and J by 3 bases, leaving 7 bases between them. Per germline, CDR1 SGHTA and CDR2 FQGNSA. This CDR3 spans 13 amino acids. The CDR3 sequence: CASSLEGGYEQYF. As DNA, the CDR3 is TGTGCCAGCAGCTTAGAAGGGGGCTACGAGCAGTACTTC.

This clone was counted once. This rearrangement joins TRBV5-1 to TRBJ2-3, with 11 bases identical to TRBD2. The J segment lost 1 base and the V segment lost 4 bases, leaving 11 bases of the junction unmatched. The germline gives CDR1 SGHRS, CDR2 YFSETQ. CDR3 length: 18 amino acids. The CDR3 is CASSPASSGGSGTDTQYF. The CDR3 region has the DNA TGCGCCAGCAGCCCCGCATCTAGCGGGGGGTCCGGCACAGATACGCAGTATTTT.